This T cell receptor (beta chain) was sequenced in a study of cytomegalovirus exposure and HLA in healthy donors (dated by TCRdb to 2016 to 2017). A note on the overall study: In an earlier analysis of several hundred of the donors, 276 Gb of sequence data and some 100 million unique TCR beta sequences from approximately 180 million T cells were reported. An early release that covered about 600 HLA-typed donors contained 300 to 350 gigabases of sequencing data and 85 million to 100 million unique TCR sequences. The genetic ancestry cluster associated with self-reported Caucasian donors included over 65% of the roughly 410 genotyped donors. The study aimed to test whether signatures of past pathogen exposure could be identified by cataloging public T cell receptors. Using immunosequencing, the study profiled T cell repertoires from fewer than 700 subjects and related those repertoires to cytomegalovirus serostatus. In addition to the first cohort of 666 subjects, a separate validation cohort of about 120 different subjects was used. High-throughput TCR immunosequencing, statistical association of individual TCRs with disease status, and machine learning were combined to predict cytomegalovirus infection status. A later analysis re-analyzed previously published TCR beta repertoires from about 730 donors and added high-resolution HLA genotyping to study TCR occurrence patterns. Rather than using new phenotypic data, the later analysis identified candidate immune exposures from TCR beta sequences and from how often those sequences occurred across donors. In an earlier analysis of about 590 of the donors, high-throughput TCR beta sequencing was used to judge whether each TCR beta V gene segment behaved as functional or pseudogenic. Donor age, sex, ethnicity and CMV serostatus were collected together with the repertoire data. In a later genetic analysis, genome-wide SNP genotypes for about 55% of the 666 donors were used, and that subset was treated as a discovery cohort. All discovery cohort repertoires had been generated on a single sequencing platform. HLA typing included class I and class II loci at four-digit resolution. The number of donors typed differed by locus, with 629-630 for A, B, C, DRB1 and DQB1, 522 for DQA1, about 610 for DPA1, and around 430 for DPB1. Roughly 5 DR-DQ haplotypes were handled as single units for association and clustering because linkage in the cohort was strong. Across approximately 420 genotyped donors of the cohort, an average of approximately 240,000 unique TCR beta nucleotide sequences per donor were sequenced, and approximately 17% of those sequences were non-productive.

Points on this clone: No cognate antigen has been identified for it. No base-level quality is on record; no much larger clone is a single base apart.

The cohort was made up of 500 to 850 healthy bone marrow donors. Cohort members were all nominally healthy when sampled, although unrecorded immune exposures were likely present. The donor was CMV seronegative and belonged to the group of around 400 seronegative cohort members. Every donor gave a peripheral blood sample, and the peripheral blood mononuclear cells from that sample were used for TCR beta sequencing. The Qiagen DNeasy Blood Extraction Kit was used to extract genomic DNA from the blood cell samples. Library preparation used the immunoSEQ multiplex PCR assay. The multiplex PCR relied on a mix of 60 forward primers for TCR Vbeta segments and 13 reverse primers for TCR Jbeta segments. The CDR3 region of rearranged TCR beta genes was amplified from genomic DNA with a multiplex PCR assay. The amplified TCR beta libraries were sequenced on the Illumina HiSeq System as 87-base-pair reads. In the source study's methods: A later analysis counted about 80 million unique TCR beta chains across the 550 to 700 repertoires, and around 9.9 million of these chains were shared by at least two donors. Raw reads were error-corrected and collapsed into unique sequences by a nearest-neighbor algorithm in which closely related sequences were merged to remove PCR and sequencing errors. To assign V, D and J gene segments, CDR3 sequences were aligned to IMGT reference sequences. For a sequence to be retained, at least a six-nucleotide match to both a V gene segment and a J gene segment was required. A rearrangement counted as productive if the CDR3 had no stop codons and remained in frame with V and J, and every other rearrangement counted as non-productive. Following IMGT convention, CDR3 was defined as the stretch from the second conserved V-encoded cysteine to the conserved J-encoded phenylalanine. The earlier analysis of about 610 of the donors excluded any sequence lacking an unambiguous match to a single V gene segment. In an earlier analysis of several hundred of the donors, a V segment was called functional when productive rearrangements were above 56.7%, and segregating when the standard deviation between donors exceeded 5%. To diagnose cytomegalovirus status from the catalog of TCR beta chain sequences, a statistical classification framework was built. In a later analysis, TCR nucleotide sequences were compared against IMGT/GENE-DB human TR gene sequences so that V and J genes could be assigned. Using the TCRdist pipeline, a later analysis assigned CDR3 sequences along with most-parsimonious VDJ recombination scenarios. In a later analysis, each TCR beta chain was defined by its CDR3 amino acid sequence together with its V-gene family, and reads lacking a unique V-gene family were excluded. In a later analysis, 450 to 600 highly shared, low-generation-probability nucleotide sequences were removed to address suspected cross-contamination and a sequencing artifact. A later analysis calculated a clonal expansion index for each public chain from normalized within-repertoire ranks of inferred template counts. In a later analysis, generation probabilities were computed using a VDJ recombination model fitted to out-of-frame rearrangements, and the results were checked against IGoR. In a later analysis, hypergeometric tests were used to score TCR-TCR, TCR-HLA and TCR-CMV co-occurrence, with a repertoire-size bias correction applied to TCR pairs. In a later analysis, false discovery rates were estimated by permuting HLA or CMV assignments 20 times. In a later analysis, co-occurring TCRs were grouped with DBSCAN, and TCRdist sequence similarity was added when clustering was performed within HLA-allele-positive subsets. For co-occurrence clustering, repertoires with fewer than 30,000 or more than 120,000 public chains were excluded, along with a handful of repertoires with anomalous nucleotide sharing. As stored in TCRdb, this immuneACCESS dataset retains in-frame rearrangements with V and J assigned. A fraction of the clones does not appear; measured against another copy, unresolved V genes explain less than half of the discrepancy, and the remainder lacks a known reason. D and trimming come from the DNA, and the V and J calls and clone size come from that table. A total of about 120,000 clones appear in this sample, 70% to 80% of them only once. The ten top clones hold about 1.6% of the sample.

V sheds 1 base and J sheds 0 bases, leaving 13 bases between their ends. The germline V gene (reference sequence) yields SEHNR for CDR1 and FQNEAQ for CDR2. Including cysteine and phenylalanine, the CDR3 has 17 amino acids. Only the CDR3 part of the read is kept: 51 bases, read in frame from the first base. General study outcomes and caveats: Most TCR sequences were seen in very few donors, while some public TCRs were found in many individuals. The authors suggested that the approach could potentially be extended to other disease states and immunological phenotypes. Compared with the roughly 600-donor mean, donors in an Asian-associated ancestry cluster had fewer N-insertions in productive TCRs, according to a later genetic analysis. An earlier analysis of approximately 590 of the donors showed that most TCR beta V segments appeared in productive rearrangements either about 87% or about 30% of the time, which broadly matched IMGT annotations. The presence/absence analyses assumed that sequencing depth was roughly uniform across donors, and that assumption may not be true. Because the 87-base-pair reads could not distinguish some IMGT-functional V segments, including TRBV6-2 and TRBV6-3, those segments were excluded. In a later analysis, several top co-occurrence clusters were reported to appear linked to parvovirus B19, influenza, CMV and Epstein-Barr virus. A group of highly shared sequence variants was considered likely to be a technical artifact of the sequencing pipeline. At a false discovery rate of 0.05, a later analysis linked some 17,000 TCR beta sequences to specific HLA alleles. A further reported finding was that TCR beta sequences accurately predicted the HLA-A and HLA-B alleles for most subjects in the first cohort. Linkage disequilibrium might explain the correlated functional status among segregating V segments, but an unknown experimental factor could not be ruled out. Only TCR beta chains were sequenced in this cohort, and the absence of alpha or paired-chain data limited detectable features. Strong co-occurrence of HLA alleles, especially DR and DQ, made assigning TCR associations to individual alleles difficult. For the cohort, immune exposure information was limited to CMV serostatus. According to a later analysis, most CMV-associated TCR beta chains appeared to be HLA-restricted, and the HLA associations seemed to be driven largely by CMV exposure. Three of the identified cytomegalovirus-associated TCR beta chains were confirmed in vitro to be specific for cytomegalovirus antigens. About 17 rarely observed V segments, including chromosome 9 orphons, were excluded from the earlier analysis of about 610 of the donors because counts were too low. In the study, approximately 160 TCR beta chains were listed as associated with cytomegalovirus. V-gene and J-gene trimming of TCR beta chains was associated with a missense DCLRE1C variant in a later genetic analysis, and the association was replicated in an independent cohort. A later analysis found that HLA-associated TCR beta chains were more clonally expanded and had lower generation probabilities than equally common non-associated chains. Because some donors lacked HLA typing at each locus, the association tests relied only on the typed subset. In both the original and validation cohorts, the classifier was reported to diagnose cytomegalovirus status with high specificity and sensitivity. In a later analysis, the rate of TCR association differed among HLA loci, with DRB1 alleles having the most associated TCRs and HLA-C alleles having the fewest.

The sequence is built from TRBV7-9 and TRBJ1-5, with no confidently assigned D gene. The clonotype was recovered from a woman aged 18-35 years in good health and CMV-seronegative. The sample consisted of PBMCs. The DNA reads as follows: TGTGCCAGCAGCTTAGGTTTAGGAGTTGATAGCAATCAGCCCCAGCATTTT. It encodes CASSLGLGVDSNQPQHF. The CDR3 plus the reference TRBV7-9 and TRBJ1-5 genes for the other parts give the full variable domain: DTGVSQNPRHKITKRGQNVTFRCDPISEHNRLYWYRQTLGQGPEFLTYFQNEAQLEKSRLLSDRFSAERPKGSFSTLEIQRTEQGDSAMYLCASSLGLGVDSNQPQHFGDGTRLSIL.